These 22 T cell receptor beta chains came from one sample sequenced in a study of beta chain features in type 1 diabetes. The sequenced template was cDNA made from the entire isolated RNA. Libraries were prepared by immunoSEQ multiplex PCR; TCRdb keeps only in-frame clonotypes and omits some of them. The repertoire has fewer than 550,000 clones, about 10% of them found once; the top ten carry 0.04% to 0.05%. Sample: naive CD4+ T cells from blood. The receptor source for this set is a woman younger than 35 in good health.

This chain joins TRBV9 and TRBJ2-2; TRBD2 aligns across 8 bases. V shed 3 bases and J 4 bases; nucleotides not matched to a gene: 11. In germline, CDR1 is SGDLS, CDR2 YYNGEE. The CDR3 extends over 17 amino acids. This CDR3 is CASSGQAGALITGELFF. In DNA, the CDR3 is TGTGCCAGCAGCGGACAAGCGGGAGCCCTAATCACCGGGGAGCTGTTTTTT.

This clone was seen only a few times. The V call is TRBV29-1, the J call TRBJ2-3, with 9 bases lining up with TRBD2. This CDR3 contains 15 residues. The trim removed 3 bases at V and 1 base at J, leaving 5 bases unmatched. Germline V gives CDR1 SQVTM, CDR2 ANQGSEA. The CDR3 region is CSVEGVAGGTDTQYF. CDR3 DNA: TGCAGCGTTGAGGGGGTAGCGGGAGGCACAGATACGCAGTATTTT.

This clone was seen only a few times. The chain joins TRBV12-5 to TRBJ2-5; 9 bases align to TRBD1. This CDR3 contains 17 residues. Unmatched junction bases numbered 9, after V lost 0 bases and J lost 4 bases. CDR1 is LGHNT, CDR2 FRNRAP, per germline. The CDR3 protein is CASGLVKITGGPETQYF. CDR3 sequence (DNA): TGTGCTAGTGGTTTGGTAAAAATTACAGGGGGCCCAGAGACCCAGTACTTC.

The V gene is TRBV29-1, the J gene TRBJ1-1, with D possibly TRBD1 on 6 matching bases. V dropped 8 bases and J dropped 4 bases, with 20 bases sitting between them. In germline, CDR1 is SQVTM, CDR2 ANQGSEA. This CDR3 spans 14 amino acids. CDR3 in amino acids: CSIKQSQGGTEAFF. The CDR3 DNA follows: TGCAGCATTAAACAATCACAGGGCGGCACTGAAGCTTTCTTT.

This clone has more than one count but fewer than ten. The chain uses TRBV7-3 and TRBJ1-6; D remains ambiguous. Between the trimmed V and J ends, which lost 4 bases and 7 bases, there was a span of 11 bases. Per germline, CDR1 SGHTA and CDR2 FQGTGA. The CDR3 runs 14 residues. CDR3 loop: CASSSDAVNSPLHF. Written as DNA, the CDR3 is TGTGCCAGCAGCTCCGACGCAGTAAATTCACCCCTCCACTTT.

This clone was seen a handful of times. This chain uses TRBV7-3 with TRBJ2-5; the match to TRBD2 covers 8 bases. This CDR3 contains 14 residues. With 5 bases clipped from V and 3 bases from J, the junction kept 5 bases outside the gene matches. Germline values: CDR1 SGHTA, CDR2 FQGTGA. CDR3 in amino acids: CASSETAGEETQYF. CDR3 DNA: TGTGCCAGCAGCGAAACAGCGGGGGAAGAGACCCAGTACTTC. Filled out from reference TRBV7-3 and TRBJ2-5, the complete variable domain reads GAGVSQTPSNKVTEKGKYVELRCDPISGHTALYWYRQSLGQGPEFLIYFQGTGAADDSGLPNDRFFAVRPEGSVSTLKIQRTERGDSAVYLCASSETAGEETQYFGPGTRLLVL.

There are a few counts of this clone. The chain links TRBV5-1 to TRBJ1-6; TRBD1 might be the D (5 bases). V gave up 7 bases and J gave up 10 bases, with 18 bases separating them. CDR3 length: 14 amino acids. The germline gives CDR1 SGHRS, CDR2 YFSETQ. The CDR3 DNA is TGCGCCAGCGGGGAGGCCCCGAGGGACTCACCCCTCCACTTT. Its translation: CASGEAPRDSPLHF.

In this sample, this clone turned up a few times. The chain links TRBV28 to TRBJ1-1; D is unresolved. Trimming left V 5 bases short and J 1 base short, with 8 bases between. The length of the CDR3 is 13 residues. Germline CDR1 is MDHEN and CDR2 is SYDVKM. The CDR3 here is CASSRQANTEAFF. The CDR3 DNA reads as TGTGCCAGCAGTCGGCAGGCGAACACTGAAGCTTTCTTT.

The rearrangement links TRBV2 to TRBJ2-1, with 9 positions matching TRBD1. CDR1 SNHLY and CDR2 FYNNEI come from the germline V gene. With V trimmed by 6 bases and J by 8 bases, 11 bases remained unmatched. The length of the CDR3 is 15 residues. The CDR3 coding sequence is TGTGCCAGCAGCCCGGGACAGGGAATCACCGATGAGCAGTTCTTC. Translating gives CASSPGQGITDEQFF.

This clone was counted only a few times. Here the CDR3 DNA reads TGTGCCAGCAGCAGCTACAATGAGCAGTTCTTC. It yields the protein CASSSYNEQFF. This chain links TRBV5-6 with TRBJ2-1; D is unresolved. Trimming stripped 4 bases from V and 3 bases from J, with 2 bases between. This CDR3 region has 11 residues. Germline CDR1 reads SGHDT; CDR2 reads YYEEEE.

This clone was seen more than once but under ten times. The V and J genes are TRBV5-4 and TRBJ2-4; tentatively, D is TRBD2 (5 bases). The germline gives CDR1 SGHNT, CDR2 YYREEE (reference sequence). There are 15 residues in the CDR3. V gave up 4 bases and J gave up 2 bases, with 13 bases separating them. The CDR3 sequence is CASSRKRVTKNIQYF. Here the CDR3 DNA reads TGTGCCAGCAGCCGAAAGAGGGTGACCAAAAACATTCAGTACTTC. Drawing the rest from reference TRBV5-4 and TRBJ2-4, the complete variable domain is ETGVTQSPTHLIKTRGQQVTLRCSSQSGHNTVSWYQQALGQGPQFIFQYYREEENGRGNFPPRFSGLQFPNYSSELNVNALELDDSALYLCASSRKRVTKNIQYFGAGTRLSVL.

This clone was detected a few times. J is TRBJ2-2 and V is TRBV7-9; TRBD1 matches at 8 bases. V was clipped by 4 bases and J by 10 bases; unmatched bases: 14. The CDR3 consists of 16 residues. Germline CDR1 is SEHNR and CDR2 is FQNEAQ (reference sequence). CDR3 sequence: CASSWGDRKGPKELFF. In nucleotides, the CDR3 is TGTGCCAGCAGCTGGGGGGACAGGAAGGGACCGAAGGAGCTGTTTTTT. Variable domain in full (rest from reference TRBV7-9 and TRBJ2-2): DTGVSQNPRHKITKRGQNVTFRCDPISEHNRLYWYRQTLGQGPEFLTYFQNEAQLEKSRLLSDRFSAERPKGSFSTLEIQRTEQGDSAMYLCASSWGDRKGPKELFFGEGSRLTVL.

CDR3 amino acids: CASSLDRGGYTF. CDR3 in DNA: TGTGCCAGCAGCCTTGACAGGGGTGGCTACACCTTC. This chain connects TRBV7-8 to TRBJ1-2; TRBD1 aligns across 8 bases. V lost 5 bases and J lost 7; bases outside the gene matches: 3. The CDR3 runs to 12 residues. Germline V gene data show CDR1 as SGHVS and CDR2 as FQNEAQ.

About this clone: Different DNA sequences within this sample yield the same CDR3. The V gene is TRBV20-1, the J gene TRBJ1-2; unclear D gene. CDR1 is DFQATT, CDR2 SNEGSKA, per germline (reference sequence). Trimming shortened V by 7 bases and J by 7 bases, and 4 bases separated the two germline ends. The CDR3 length is 8 residues. This CDR3 is CSGSGYTF. The DNA for the CDR3 is TGCAGTGGGAGTGGCTACACCTTC.

This sequence joins TRBV14 and TRBJ1-1, with 8 bases aligning to TRBD1. J lost 9 bases, V lost 3 bases, and 9 bases had no gene match. The CDR3 extends over 14 amino acids. The germline CDR1 and CDR2 sequences are SGHDN and FVKESK. Here the CDR3 reads CASSHVGQGFKAFF. DNA for the CDR3: TGTGCCAGCAGCCACGTCGGACAGGGTTTTAAAGCTTTCTTT.

The rearrangement links TRBV19 to TRBJ2-5, with 12 positions matching TRBD2. The CDR3 is 15 residues long. Germline CDR1 reads LNHDA; CDR2 reads SQIVND (reference sequence). The V and J ends lost 0 bases and 8 bases, in that order; junction bases with no gene match: 4. CDR3 protein: CASSIDRLAGVTQYF. CDR3 DNA sequence: TGTGCCAGTAGTATAGATAGACTAGCGGGAGTCACCCAGTACTTC.

This clone was seen only a few times. The chain combines TRBV7-3 with TRBJ2-2; 8 nucleotides line up with TRBD1. V gave up 4 bases and J gave up 1 base; unmatched junction bases: 5. This CDR3 contains 16 residues. CDR1 SGHTA and CDR2 FQGTGA come from the germline V gene. The CDR3 DNA follows: TGTGCCAGCAGCTGGACCGGGACAGGGAACACCGGGGAGCTGTTTTTT. Amino acids: CASSWTGTGNTGELFF.

This clone occurred a few times. This rearrangement joins TRBV29-1 to TRBJ1-1; tentatively, D is TRBD1 (5 bases). Germline values: CDR1 SQVTM, CDR2 ANQGSEA. The CDR3 covers 14 residues. Trimming removed 6 bases from V and 4 bases from J, with 18 bases in between. The CDR3 DNA sequence: TGCAGCGTCGCCCCCGTTTCCGGGGGCACTGAAGCTTTCTTT. It translates to CSVAPVSGGTEAFF.

The genes are TRBV5-6 and TRBJ1-1; the D gene is possibly TRBD1 (5 bases). Trimming shortened V by 0 bases and J by 1 base, and 10 bases separated the two germline ends. This CDR3 has 15 amino acids. Germline V gene data show CDR1 as SGHDT and CDR2 as YYEEEE. The CDR3 sequence: CASSLDVGQNTEAFF. The CDR3 DNA is TGTGCCAGCAGCTTGGATGTAGGACAGAACACTGAAGCTTTCTTT.

Only a few counts were recorded for this clone. The V call is TRBV7-9, the J call TRBJ1-2; 8 bases fit TRBD1. This CDR3 contains 14 residues. CDR1 is SEHNR and CDR2 is FQNEAQ in the germline V gene (reference sequence). Trimming cost V 3 bases and J 6 bases; bases outside gene matches: 6. CDR3 bases: TGTGCCAGCAGCTTGGGGACAGGCAAGAATGGCTACACCTTC. This sequence encodes CASSLGTGKNGYTF.

This clone showed up just a few times. This chain connects TRBV6-6 to TRBJ2-1; the D gene is possibly TRBD2 (5 bases). This CDR3 has 15 amino acids. With 2 bases removed from V and 7 bases from J, the gap between germline ends came to 15 bases. Germline CDR1 reads MNHNY; CDR2 reads SVGAGI (reference sequence). The CDR3 protein is CASSYGSTPNNEQFF. DNA of the CDR3: TGTGCCAGCAGTTACGGGAGCACCCCAAATAATGAGCAGTTCTTC.

In this sample, this clone turned up a few times. This chain uses TRBV28 with TRBJ1-4; 7 nucleotides align to TRBD1. J was trimmed by 3 bases and V by 5 bases; bases with no gene match: 3. There are 14 residues in the CDR3. Germline CDR1 MDHEN, CDR2 SYDVKM. This chain's CDR3 is CASSARGANEKLFF. The CDR3 DNA sequence: TGTGCCAGCAGTGCCAGGGGGGCTAATGAAAAACTGTTTTTT. The variable domain in full, completed from reference TRBV28 and TRBJ1-4, reads DVKVTQSSRYLVKRTGEKVFLECVQDMDHENMFWYRQDPGLGLRLIYFSYDVKMKEKGDIPEGYSVSREKKERFSLILESASTNQTSMYLCASSARGANEKLFFGSGTQLSVL.